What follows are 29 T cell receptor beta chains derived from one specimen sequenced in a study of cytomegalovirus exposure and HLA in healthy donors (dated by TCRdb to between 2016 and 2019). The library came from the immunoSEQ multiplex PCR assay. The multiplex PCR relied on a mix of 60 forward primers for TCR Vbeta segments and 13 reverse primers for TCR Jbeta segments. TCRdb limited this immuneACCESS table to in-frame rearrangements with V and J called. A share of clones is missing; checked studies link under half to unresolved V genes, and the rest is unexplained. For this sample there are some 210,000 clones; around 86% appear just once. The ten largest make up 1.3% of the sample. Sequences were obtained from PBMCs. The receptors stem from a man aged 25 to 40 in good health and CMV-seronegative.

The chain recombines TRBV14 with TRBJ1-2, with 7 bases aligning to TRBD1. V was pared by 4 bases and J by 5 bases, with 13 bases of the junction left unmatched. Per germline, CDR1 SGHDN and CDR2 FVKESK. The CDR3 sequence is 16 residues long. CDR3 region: CASSPDRVGYLYGYTF. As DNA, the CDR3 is TGTGCCAGCAGCCCTGACAGGGTCGGTTATCTATATGGCTACACCTTC.

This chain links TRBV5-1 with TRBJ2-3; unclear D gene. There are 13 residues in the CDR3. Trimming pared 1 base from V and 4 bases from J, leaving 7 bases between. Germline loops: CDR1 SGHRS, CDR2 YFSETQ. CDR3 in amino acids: CASSLMASDTQYF. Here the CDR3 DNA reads TGCGCCAGCAGCTTGATGGCCTCAGATACGCAGTATTTT.

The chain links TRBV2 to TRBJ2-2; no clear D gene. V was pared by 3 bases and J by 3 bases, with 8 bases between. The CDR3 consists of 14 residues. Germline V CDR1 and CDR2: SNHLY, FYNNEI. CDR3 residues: CASSDRQDTGELFF. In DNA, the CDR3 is TGTGCCAGCAGTGATAGGCAGGACACCGGGGAGCTGTTTTTT.

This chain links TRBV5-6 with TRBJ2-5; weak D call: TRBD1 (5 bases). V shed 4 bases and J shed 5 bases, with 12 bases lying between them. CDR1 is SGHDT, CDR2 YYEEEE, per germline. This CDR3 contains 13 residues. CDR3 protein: CASSRRVGETQYF. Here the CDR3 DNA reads TGTGCCAGCAGCCGCAGGGTCGGTGAGACCCAGTACTTC. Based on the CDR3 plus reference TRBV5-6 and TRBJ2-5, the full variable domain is DAGVTQSPTHLIKTRGQQVTLRCSPKSGHDTVSWYQQALGQGPQFIFQYYEEEERQRGNFPDRFSGHQFPNYSSELNVNALLLGDSALYLCASSRRVGETQYFGPGTRLLVL.

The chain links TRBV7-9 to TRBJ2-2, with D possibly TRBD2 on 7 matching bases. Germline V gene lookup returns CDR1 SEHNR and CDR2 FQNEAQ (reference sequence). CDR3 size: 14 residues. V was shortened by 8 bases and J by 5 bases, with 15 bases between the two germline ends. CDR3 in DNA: TGTGCCAGCGGGGGGGCAGCCGGGACCGGGGAGCTGTTTTTT. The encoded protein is CASGGAAGTGELFF.

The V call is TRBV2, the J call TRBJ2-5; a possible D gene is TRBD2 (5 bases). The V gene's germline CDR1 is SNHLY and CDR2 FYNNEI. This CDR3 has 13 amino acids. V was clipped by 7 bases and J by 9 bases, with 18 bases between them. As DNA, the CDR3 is TGTGCCAGCATTGGGTACTCCAAGAGGGCCCAGTACTTC. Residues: CASIGYSKRAQYF. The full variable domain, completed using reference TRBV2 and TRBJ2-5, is EPEVTQTPSHQVTQMGQEVILRCVPISNHLYFYWYRQILGQKVEFLVSFYNNEISEKSEIFDDQFSVERPDGSNFTLKIRSTKLEDSAMYFCASIGYSKRAQYFGPGTRLLVL.

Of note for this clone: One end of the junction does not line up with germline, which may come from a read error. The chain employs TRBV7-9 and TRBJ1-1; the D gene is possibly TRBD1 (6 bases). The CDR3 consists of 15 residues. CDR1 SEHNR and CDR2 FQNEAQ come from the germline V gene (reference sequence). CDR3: CSSNPTWTVNTEAFF. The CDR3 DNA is TGTTCCAGCAACCCGACTTGGACAGTGAACACTGAAGCTTTCTTT. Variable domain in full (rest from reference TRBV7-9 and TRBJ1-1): DTGVSQNPRHKITKRGQNVTFRCDPISEHNRLYWYRQTLGQGPEFLTYFQNEAQLEKSRLLSDRFSAERPKGSFSTLEIQRTEQGDSAMYLCSSNPTWTVNTEAFFGQGTRLTVV.

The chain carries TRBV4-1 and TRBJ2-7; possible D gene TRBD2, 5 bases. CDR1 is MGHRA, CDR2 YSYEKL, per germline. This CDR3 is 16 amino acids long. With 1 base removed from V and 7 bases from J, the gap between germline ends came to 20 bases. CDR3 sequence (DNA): TGCGCCAGCAGCCAAGTCGACGGACTTACCACTAGTGAGCAGTACTTC. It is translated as CASSQVDGLTTSEQYF.

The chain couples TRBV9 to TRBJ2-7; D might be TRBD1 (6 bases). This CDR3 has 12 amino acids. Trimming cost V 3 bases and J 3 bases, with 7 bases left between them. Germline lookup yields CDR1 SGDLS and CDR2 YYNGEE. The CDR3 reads CASSAQGYEQYF. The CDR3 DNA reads TGTGCCAGCAGCGCACAGGGCTACGAGCAGTACTTC.

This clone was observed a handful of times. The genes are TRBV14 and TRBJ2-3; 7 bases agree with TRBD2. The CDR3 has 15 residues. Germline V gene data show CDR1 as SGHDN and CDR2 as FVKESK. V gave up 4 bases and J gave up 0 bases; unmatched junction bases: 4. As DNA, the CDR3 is TGTGCCAGCAGCCTCCAACTAGCGAGCACAGATACGCAGTATTTT. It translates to CASSLQLASTDTQYF. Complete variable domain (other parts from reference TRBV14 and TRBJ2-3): EAGVTQFPSHSVIEKGQTVTLRCDPISGHDNLYWYRRVMGKEIKFLLHFVKESKQDESGMPNNRFLAERTGGTYSTLKVQPAELEDSGVYFCASSLQLASTDTQYFGPGTRLTVL.

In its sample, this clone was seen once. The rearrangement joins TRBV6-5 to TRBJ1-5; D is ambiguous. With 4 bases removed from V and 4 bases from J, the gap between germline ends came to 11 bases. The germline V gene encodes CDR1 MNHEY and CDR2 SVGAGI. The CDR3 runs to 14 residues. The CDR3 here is CASSSQRGNQPQHF. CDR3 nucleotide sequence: TGTGCCAGCAGTTCCCAAAGAGGGAATCAGCCCCAGCATTTT.

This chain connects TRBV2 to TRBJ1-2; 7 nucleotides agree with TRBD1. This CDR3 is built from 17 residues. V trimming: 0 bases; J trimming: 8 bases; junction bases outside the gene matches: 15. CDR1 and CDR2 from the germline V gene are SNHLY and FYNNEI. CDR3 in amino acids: CASSEARGTAITMGYTF. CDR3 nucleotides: TGTGCCAGCAGTGAAGCAAGGGGGACAGCCATAACTATGGGCTACACCTTC.

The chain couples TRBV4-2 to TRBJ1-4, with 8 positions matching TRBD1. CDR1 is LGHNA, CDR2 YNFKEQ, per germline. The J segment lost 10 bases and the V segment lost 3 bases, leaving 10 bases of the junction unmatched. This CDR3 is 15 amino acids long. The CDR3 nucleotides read TGTGCCAGCAGCCAGACAGGGGCGAAAGTGGGAAAACTGTTTTTT. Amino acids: CASSQTGAKVGKLFF.

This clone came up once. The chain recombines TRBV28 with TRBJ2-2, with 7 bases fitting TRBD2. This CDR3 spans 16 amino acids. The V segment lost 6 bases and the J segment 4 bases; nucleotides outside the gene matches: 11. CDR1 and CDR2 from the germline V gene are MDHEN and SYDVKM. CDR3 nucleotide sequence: TGTGCCAGCAGACCTCCGGTGGGGGGGGGCACCGGGGAGCTGTTTTTT. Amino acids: CASRPPVGGGTGELFF.

The CDR3 region has the DNA TGCGCCAGCAGCTTGGGGGGCAGCACTGAAGCTTTCTTT. It encodes CASSLGGSTEAFF. This chain uses TRBV5-1 with TRBJ1-1; tentatively, D is TRBD1 (5 bases). Germline CDR1 and CDR2: SGHRS and YFSETQ. The CDR3 consists of 13 residues. V was cut by 0 bases and J by 4 bases, with 7 bases left in between.

CDR3 protein: CASSTGGGEKLFF. The DNA for the CDR3 is TGTGCCAGCAGCACGGGGGGTGGAGAAAAACTGTTTTTT. This sequence joins TRBV11-2 and TRBJ1-4, with D tentatively TRBD1 (5 bases). V lost 5 bases and J 8 bases, leaving 12 bases between the germline ends. Looked up from germline, CDR1 is SGHAT and CDR2 is FQNNGV. This CDR3 is 13 amino acids long.

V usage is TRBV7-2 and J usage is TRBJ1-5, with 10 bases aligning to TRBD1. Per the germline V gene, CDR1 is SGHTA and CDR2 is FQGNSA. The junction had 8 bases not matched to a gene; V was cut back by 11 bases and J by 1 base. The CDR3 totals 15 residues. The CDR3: CAGGVDRGSNQPQHF. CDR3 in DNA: TGTGCCGGGGGGGTGGACAGGGGGAGCAATCAGCCCCAGCATTTT.

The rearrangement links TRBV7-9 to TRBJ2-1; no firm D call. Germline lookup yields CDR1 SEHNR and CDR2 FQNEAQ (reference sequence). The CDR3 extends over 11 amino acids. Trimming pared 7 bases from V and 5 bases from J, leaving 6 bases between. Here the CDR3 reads CASTGDNEQFF. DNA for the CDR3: TGTGCCAGCACTGGAGACAATGAGCAGTTCTTC.

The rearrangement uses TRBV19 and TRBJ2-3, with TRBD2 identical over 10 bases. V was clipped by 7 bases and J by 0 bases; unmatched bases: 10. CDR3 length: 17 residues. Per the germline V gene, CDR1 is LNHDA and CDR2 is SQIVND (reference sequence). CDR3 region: CASTAGTSVPSTDTQYF. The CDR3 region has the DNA TGTGCCAGTACTGCCGGGACTAGCGTACCCAGCACAGATACGCAGTATTTT.

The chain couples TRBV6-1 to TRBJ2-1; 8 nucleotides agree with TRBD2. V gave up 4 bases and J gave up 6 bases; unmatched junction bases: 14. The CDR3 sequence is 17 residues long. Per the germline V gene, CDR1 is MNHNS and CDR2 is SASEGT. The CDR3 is CASSARFSSGITNEQFF. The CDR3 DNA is TGTGCCAGCAGTGCCCGGTTTAGTAGCGGGATAACCAATGAGCAGTTCTTC.

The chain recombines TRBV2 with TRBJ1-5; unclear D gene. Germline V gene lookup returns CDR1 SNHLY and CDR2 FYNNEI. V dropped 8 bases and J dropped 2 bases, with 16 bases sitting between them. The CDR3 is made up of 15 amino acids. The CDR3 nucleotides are TGTGCCAGCCTGGACCCCGGGGAGGGCAATCAGCCCCAGCATTTT. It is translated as CASLDPGEGNQPQHF.

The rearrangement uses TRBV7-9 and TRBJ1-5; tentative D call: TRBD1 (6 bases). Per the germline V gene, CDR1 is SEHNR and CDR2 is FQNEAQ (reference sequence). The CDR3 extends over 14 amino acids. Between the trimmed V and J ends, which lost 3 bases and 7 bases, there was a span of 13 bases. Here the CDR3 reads CASSLGGAGQPQHF. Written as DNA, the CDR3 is TGTGCCAGCAGCTTGGGGGGGGCAGGACAGCCCCAGCATTTT.

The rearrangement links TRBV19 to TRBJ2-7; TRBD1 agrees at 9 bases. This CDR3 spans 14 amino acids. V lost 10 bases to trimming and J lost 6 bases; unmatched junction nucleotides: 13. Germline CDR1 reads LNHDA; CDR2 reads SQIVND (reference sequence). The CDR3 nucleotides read TGTGCCACCGACCCCGGGACAGGGATCAGCGAGCAGTACTTC. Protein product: CATDPGTGISEQYF.

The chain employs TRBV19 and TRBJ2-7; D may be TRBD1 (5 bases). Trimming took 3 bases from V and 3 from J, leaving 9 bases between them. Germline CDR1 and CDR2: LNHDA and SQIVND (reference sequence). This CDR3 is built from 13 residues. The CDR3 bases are TGTGCCAGTAGTATGAGCAGGGTCTACGAGCAGTACTTC. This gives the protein CASSMSRVYEQYF.

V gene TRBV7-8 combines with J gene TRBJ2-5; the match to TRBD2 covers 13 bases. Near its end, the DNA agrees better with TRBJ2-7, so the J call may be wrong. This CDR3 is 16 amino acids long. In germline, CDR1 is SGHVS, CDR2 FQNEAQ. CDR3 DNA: TGTGCCAGCAGCTTACTACTAGCGGGAGGGCCGTACGAGCAGTACTTC. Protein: CASSLLLAGGPYEQYF.

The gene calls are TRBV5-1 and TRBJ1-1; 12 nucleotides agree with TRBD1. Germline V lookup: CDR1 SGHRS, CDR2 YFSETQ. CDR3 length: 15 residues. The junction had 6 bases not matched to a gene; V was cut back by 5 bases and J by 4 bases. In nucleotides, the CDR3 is TGCGCCAGCAGGGAGGGGGGACAGGGGGCCACTGAAGCTTTCTTT. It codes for CASREGGQGATEAFF.

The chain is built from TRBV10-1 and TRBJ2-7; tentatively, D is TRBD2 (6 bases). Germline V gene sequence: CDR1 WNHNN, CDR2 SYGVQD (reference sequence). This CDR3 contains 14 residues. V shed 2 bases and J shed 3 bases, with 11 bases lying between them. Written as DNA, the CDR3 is TGCGCCAGCAGTGAGCTAGGACTACGCTACGAGCAGTACTTC. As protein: CASSELGLRYEQYF.

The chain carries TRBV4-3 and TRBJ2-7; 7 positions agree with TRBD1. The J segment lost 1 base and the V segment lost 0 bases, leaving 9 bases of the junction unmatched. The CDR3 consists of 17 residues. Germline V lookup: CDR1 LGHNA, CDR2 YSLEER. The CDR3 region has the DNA TGCGCCAGCAGCCAAGATAAGGGGGCCAGTATATCCTACGAGCAGTACTTC. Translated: CASSQDKGASISYEQYF.

The chain's CDR3 is CASSGDRVLAGGTGEQFF. The CDR3 coding sequence is TGTGCCAGCAGCGGGGACAGGGTTTTAGCGGGAGGGACTGGTGAGCAGTTCTTC. V gene TRBV7-9 combines with J gene TRBJ2-1; the match to TRBD2 covers 11 bases. Germline V gene data show CDR1 as SEHNR and CDR2 as FQNEAQ (reference sequence). CDR3 length: 18 amino acids. V trimming: 5 bases; J trimming: 9 bases; junction bases outside the gene matches: 18.